The T cell receptor beta chain described here comes from a study of cytomegalovirus exposure and HLA in healthy donors. Broader study findings: A previous analysis found most TCR beta V segments productive roughly 87% or roughly 30% of the time. In a later analysis, parvovirus B19, influenza, CMV and Epstein-Barr virus appeared linked to several top co-occurrence clusters. Overall, roughly 160 TCR beta chains were annotated as cytomegalovirus-associated. The authors assumed roughly uniform sequencing depth across donors for presence/absence analyses.

Note on this clone: The antigen is unknown.

Primers included in the PCR were 60 Vbeta and 13 Jbeta primers. The method was immunoSEQ multiplex PCR; TCRdb's version includes in-frame clones alone and lacks a portion of them. The sample records about 130,000 clones, over 70% being singletons. V was pared by 3 bases and J by 2 bases, with 22 bases between. CDR3 length equals 18 residues. Germline lookup yields CDR1 SGHDT and CDR2 YYEEEE. This clonotype was obtained from a man aged 25 to 40 in good health and CMV-seronegative. Sequencing was carried out using PBMCs. The chain employs TRBV5-6 and TRBJ2-3, with D perhaps matching TRBD2 (6 bases). The CDR3 coding sequence is TGTGCCAGCAGCTGGGGTGGGGCGGGGTCCATCCCCACAGATACGCAGTATTTT. Translated: CASSWGGAGSIPTDTQYF.